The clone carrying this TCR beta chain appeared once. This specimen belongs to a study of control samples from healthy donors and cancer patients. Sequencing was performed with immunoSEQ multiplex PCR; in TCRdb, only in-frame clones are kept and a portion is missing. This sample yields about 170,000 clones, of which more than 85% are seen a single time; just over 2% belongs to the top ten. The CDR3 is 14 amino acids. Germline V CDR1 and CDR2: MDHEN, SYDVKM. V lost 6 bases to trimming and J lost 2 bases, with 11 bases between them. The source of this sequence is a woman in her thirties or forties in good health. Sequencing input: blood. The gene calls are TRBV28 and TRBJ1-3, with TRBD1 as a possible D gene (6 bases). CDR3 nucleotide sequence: TGTGCCAGCAGCTCTACAGGGACTGGAAACACCATATATTTT. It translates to CASSSTGTGNTIYF.